A single sample is the source of the 13 T cell receptor beta chains below, sequenced in a study of T cell repertoires in cytomegalovirus infection. In TCRdb, the reads were re-called with MiXCR into one record per CDR3 protein. The data show some 900,000 distinct CDR3 sequences, about 30% seen once. These receptors' antigens are unknown. This specimen consisted of cultured CD8+ T cells from PBMCs, obtained from culture after CMV antigen stimulation. The source of these receptors is a human donor in good health (CMV status not recorded). Some clones in this sample may be carry-over from other donors' samples.

The V gene is TRBV4-1, the J gene TRBJ1-2, with a weak D call TRBD1 (5 bases). V shed 2 bases and J shed 2 bases, with 9 bases lying between them. This CDR3 spans 14 amino acids. Germline-derived CDR1 and CDR2 are MGHRA and YSYEKL. The CDR3 region is CASSQRQLNYGYTF. The CDR3 DNA follows: TGCGCCAGCAGCCAAAGACAGCTAAACTATGGCTACACCTTC.

This clonotype was seen a handful of times. This rearrangement joins TRBV5-4 to TRBJ1-1; D remains ambiguous. Trimming pared 2 bases from V and 3 bases from J, leaving 14 bases between. CDR1 is SGHNT, CDR2 YYREEE, per germline (reference sequence). This CDR3 comprises 15 residues. The CDR3 DNA sequence: TGTGCCAGCAGCTTACCCGGGGTCCTGGACACTGAAGCTTTCTTT. It is translated as CASSLPGVLDTEAFF.

The V and J genes are TRBV9 and TRBJ2-7; weak D call: TRBD2 (5 bases). V was shortened by 4 bases and J by 5 bases, with 16 bases between the two germline ends. This CDR3 region has 14 residues. Germline V gene sequence: CDR1 SGDLS, CDR2 YYNGEE. The CDR3 loop is CASSPHPRGNEQYV. The CDR3 DNA follows: TGTGCCAGCAGCCCACACCCGCGAGGGAACGAGCAGTACGTC.

This clonotype appeared a few times. The V and J genes are TRBV6-2 or TRBV6-3 and TRBJ1-5; D ambiguous. Germline CDR1 reads MNHEY; CDR2 reads SVGEGT. The CDR3 sequence is 13 residues long. V dropped 6 bases and J dropped 9 bases, with 15 bases sitting between them. The CDR3: CASSNFRDRPQHF. In nucleotides, the CDR3 is TGTGCCAGCAGCAACTTCCGGGATCGGCCCCAGCATTTT.

This clonotype has a handful of counts. The CDR3 reads CASSVSRGGAADYGYTF. As DNA, the CDR3 is TGTGCCAGCAGTGTATCTAGGGGGGGGGCCGCGGACTATGGCTACACCTTC. The V gene is TRBV25-1, the J gene TRBJ1-2; tentative D call: TRBD1 (6 bases). Germline V gene lookup returns CDR1 MGHDK and CDR2 SYGVNS. This CDR3 spans 17 amino acids. V lost 4 bases to trimming and J lost 3 bases, with 21 bases between them.

The chain links TRBV7-6 to TRBJ1-1; perhaps TRBD1 as D (5 bases). CDR3 length: 15 residues. Germline V gene data show CDR1 as SGHVS and CDR2 as FNYEAQ. The V gene lost 4 bases and the J gene lost 6 bases, with 18 bases spanning the gap. CDR3 nucleotide sequence: TGTGCCAGCAGCTCCCCAGGGATGGGCTCTTCTGAAGCTTTCTTT. It yields the protein CASSSPGMGSSEAFF.

This clonotype appeared a few times. The CDR3 loop reads CSVETGESTEAFF. CDR3 coding DNA: TGCAGCGTTGAGACAGGGGAAAGCACTGAAGCTTTCTTT. This chain links TRBV29-1 with TRBJ1-1, with 8 bases matching TRBD1. Trimming took 3 bases from V and 4 from J; bases not matched to a gene: 4. CDR3 length equals 13 residues. Per the germline V gene, CDR1 is SQVTM and CDR2 is ANQGSEA.

This clonotype was seen more than once but under ten times. J is TRBJ2-1 and V is TRBV13, with a weak D call TRBD2 (5 bases). In germline, CDR1 is PRHDT, CDR2 FYEKMQ (reference sequence). The CDR3 spans 14 residues. V was clipped by 5 bases and J by 8 bases, with 16 bases between them. In nucleotides, the CDR3 is TGTGCCAGCAGCCTCCCGGCTAGCCCAGATGAGCAGTTCTTC. It yields the protein CASSLPASPDEQFF.

This chain uses TRBV12-3 or TRBV12-4 with TRBJ1-2; D gene uncertain. The CDR3 runs to 13 residues. V gave up 4 bases and J gave up 8 bases, with 14 bases separating them. The CDR3 coding sequence is TGTGCCAGCAGTTCCAACCTACTGGGGGGCTACACCTTC. This codes for CASSSNLLGGYTF.

The chain employs TRBV2 and TRBJ1-4; 10 positions agree with TRBD1. Germline V gene lookup returns CDR1 SNHLY and CDR2 FYNNEI. This CDR3 region has 18 residues. Trimming at V came to 7 bases and at J to 4 bases, leaving 15 bases not matched to a gene. The CDR3 region is CASKGDRGIYLNNEKLFF. CDR3 bases: TGTGCCAGCAAAGGGGACAGGGGAATTTATTTGAATAATGAAAAACTGTTTTTT.

The sample holds many counts of this clonotype. This chain connects TRBV7-6 to TRBJ1-5; the match to TRBD1 covers 9 bases. The CDR3 covers 16 residues. V lost 4 bases and J lost 2; bases outside the gene matches: 6. From germline, CDR1 is SGHVS and CDR2 FNYEAQ. CDR3 DNA: TGTGCCAGCAGCTCTCGGACAGGGGAGGGCAATCAGCCCCAGCATTTT. Translated, it gives CASSSRTGEGNQPQHF.

The CDR3 DNA is TGTGCCAGTAGTATAGGACAGCCCTCCTACAATGAGCAGTTCTTC. It specifies CASSIGQPSYNEQFF. The chain uses TRBV19 and TRBJ2-1; TRBD1 might be the D (5 bases). The CDR3 runs 15 residues. Germline loops: CDR1 LNHDA, CDR2 SQIVND (reference sequence). V was pared by 1 base and J by 0 bases, with 7 bases between.

This clonotype was seen a handful of times. The chain employs TRBV7-4 and TRBJ1-5, with D tentatively TRBD1 (5 bases). Germline V gene data show CDR1 as SGHVT and CDR2 as SQSDAQ. V was shortened by 1 base and J by 4 bases, with 20 bases between the two germline ends. The CDR3 runs to 18 residues. CDR3 protein: CASSLGPPGEISNQPQHF. The CDR3 DNA sequence: TGTGCCAGCAGCTTAGGCCCCCCGGGGGAAATATCTAATCAGCCCCAGCATTTT.